These 10 T cell receptor beta chains originate from one sample sequenced in a study. TCRdb fed the 5' RACE reads into MiXCR, producing one record per CDR3 protein. The sample records 30,000 or so distinct CDR3 sequences, less than 25% being singletons. Sequencing used memory CD4+ T cells sorted from blood. Subset reported: memory CD4+ T cells, CD4+CD45RO+CD25-. The receptor source for this set is a female donor with breast cancer.

The V gene is TRBV21-1, the J gene TRBJ2-5; TRBD1, the table's D call, lacks a check against the DNA. TRBV21-1 is listed as a pseudogene. This CDR3 is 15 amino acids long. DNA for the CDR3: TGTGCCAGCAGCACCGCGGCGGGGGTGCAAGAGACCCAGTACTTC. This sequence encodes CASSTAAGVQETQYF.

In its sample, this clonotype was seen many times. The V call is TRBV9, the J call TRBJ2-3, with D perhaps given as TRBD1 or TRBD2 (5 bases each). Trimming shortened V by 0 bases and J by 3 bases, and 8 bases separated the two germline ends. CDR3 size: 14 residues. The germline CDR1 and CDR2 sequences are SGDLS and YYNGEE. DNA for the CDR3: TGTGCCAGCAGCGTAGGGGGGTGGACAGATACGCAGTATTTT. Translation: CASSVGGWTDTQYF. The whole variable domain, remainder taken from reference TRBV9 and TRBJ2-3, is DSGVTQTPKHLITATGQRVTLRCSPRSGDLSVYWYQQSLDQGLQFLIQYYNGEERAKGNILERFSAQQFPDLHSELNLSSLELGDSALYFCASSVGGWTDTQYFGPGTRLTVL.

Only a few counts were recorded for this clonotype. This sequence joins TRBV7-9 and TRBJ2-7; D gene unclear. Trimming removed 1 base from V and 5 bases from J, with 12 bases in between. The CDR3 loop spans 14 amino acids. Germline CDR1 and CDR2: SEHNR and FQNEAQ (reference sequence). CDR3 sequence: CASSLDATGHEQYF. The CDR3, as DNA: TGTGCCAGCAGCTTAGACGCTACGGGCCACGAGCAGTACTTC. Looking up the rest from reference TRBV7-9 and TRBJ2-7 gives the full variable domain: DTGVSQNPRHKITKRGQNVTFRCDPISEHNRLYWYRQTLGQGPEFLTYFQNEAQLEKSRLLSDRFSAERPKGSFSTLEIQRTEQGDSAMYLCASSLDATGHEQYFGPGTRLTVT.

This clonotype came up a few times. The V call is TRBV7-3, the J call TRBJ2-2, with 8 positions matching TRBD2. CDR1 SGHTA and CDR2 FQGTGA come from the germline V gene. CDR3 size: 15 residues. With 4 bases clipped from V and 1 base from J, the junction kept 2 bases outside the gene matches. For the CDR3, the DNA is TGTGCCAGCAGCTCCAGCGGGAGGAACACCGGGGAGCTGTTTTTT. As protein: CASSSSGRNTGELFF.

A few counts support this clonotype. A read error is likely, as this CDR3 ends without the conserved phenylalanine or tryptophan. The gene calls are TRBV4-2 and TRBJ2-7; 7 bases match TRBD1. CDR1 LGHNA and CDR2 YNFKEQ come from the germline V gene. J lost 4 bases, V lost 4 bases, and 7 bases had no gene match. This CDR3 region has 14 residues. For the CDR3, the DNA is TGTGCCAGCAGCCCCCGGGACAGTACGTACGAGCAGTACCTC. Amino acid sequence: CASSPRDSTYEQYL.

CDR3 amino acids: CASSLGFSYEQYF. For the CDR3, the DNA is TGCGCCAGCAGCTTGGGATTCTCCTACGAGCAGTACTTC. This chain joins TRBV5-1 and TRBJ2-7; D is undetermined. The CDR3 runs to 13 residues. V lost 0 bases to trimming and J lost 0 bases, with 4 bases between them. Germline V CDR1 and CDR2: SGHRS, YFSETQ.

This clonotype was detected many times. V gene TRBV5-1 combines with J gene TRBJ2-5; the match to TRBD1 covers 9 bases. Trimming took 7 bases from V and 4 from J; bases not matched to a gene: 11. The germline CDR1 and CDR2 sequences are SGHRS and YFSETQ. This CDR3 is built from 15 residues. Written as DNA, the CDR3 is TGCGCCAGCGGACCCGGGACAGGGACTTCAGAGACCCAGTACTTC. It is translated as CASGPGTGTSETQYF. Together with reference TRBV5-1 and TRBJ2-5, the CDR3 gives the full variable domain: KAGVTQTPRYLIKTRGQQVTLSCSPISGHRSVSWYQQTPGQGLQFLFEYFSETQRNKGNFPGRFSGRQFSNSRSEMNVSTLELGDSALYLCASGPGTGTSETQYFGPGTRLLVL.

The chain carries TRBV7-9 and TRBJ1-4; TRBD1 agrees at 9 bases. CDR3 length: 13 amino acids. Germline loops: CDR1 SEHNR, CDR2 FQNEAQ (reference sequence). V was pared by 6 bases and J by 8 bases, with 4 bases of the junction left unmatched. The CDR3 sequence: CASSGQGKEKLFF. In nucleotides, the CDR3 is TGTGCCAGCAGTGGACAGGGGAAAGAAAAACTGTTTTTT.

This clonotype was observed many times. This chain connects TRBV5-1 to TRBJ1-1, with D hard to call. Germline lookup yields CDR1 SGHRS and CDR2 YFSETQ. The V end was cut by 0 bases, the J end by 6 bases, with 18 bases between. The CDR3 is 16 residues long. The CDR3 spells CASSLVKSHSNAEAFF. The CDR3 nucleotides read TGCGCCAGCAGCTTGGTTAAGTCTCACTCAAACGCTGAAGCTTTCTTT.

The J gene is TRBJ2-7, the V gene TRBV28; possibly TRBD2 for D (7 bases). This CDR3 comprises 13 residues. V shed 11 bases and J shed 5 bases, with 19 bases lying between them. Germline V gene data show CDR1 as MDHEN and CDR2 as SYDVKM. In DNA form, the CDR3 reads TGTGCCCTTCGGGGGGCCACCGTTGACGAGCAGTACTTC. Protein sequence: CALRGATVDEQYF.